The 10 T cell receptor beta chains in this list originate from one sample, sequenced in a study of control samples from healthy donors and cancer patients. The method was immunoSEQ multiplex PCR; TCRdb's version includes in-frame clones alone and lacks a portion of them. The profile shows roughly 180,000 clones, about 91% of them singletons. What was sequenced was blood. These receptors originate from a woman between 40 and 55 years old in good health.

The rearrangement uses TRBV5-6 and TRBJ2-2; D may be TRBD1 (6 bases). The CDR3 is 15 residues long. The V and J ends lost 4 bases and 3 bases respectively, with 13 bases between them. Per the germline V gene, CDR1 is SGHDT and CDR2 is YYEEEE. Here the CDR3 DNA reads TGTGCCAGCAGCCCAGGGGACCGATACACCGGGGAGCTGTTTTTT. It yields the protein CASSPGDRYTGELFF.

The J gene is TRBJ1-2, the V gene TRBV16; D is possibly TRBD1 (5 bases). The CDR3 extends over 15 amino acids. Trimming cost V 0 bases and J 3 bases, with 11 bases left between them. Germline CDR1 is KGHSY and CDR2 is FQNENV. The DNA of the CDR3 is TGTGCCAGCAGCCAATCGGCAGGACACTACTATGGCTACACCTTC. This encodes CASSQSAGHYYGYTF.

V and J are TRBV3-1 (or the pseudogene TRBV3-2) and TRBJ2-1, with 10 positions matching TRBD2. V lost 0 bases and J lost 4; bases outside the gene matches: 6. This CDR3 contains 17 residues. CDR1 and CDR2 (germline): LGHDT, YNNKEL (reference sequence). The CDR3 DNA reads TGTGCCAGCAGCCAAGATCTAGCGGGGGCCATGTACAATGAGCAGTTCTTC. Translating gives CASSQDLAGAMYNEQFF.

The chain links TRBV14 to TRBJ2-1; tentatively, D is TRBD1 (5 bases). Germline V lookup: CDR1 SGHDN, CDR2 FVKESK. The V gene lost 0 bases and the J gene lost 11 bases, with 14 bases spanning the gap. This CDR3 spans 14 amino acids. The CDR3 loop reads CASSQDWSQGKQFF. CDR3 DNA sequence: TGTGCCAGCAGCCAAGATTGGAGTCAGGGCAAGCAGTTCTTC.

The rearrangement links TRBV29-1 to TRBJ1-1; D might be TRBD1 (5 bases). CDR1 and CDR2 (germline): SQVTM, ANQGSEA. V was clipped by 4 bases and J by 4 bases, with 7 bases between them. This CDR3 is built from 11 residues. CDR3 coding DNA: TGCAGCGTTGCAGGGTTCACTGAAGCTTTCTTT. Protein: CSVAGFTEAFF.

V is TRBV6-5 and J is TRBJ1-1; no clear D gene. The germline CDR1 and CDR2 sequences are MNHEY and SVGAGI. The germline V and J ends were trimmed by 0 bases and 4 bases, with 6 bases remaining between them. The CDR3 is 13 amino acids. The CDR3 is CASSYSLSTEAFF. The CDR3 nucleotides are TGTGCCAGCAGTTACTCGTTAAGCACTGAAGCTTTCTTT.

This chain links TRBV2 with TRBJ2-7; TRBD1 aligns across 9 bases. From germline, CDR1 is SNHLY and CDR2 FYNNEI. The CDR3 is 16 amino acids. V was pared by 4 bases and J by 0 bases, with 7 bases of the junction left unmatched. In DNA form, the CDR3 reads TGTGCCAGCAGTGTAGGGGGACAGGGCTTCTCCTACGAGCAGTACTTC. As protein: CASSVGGQGFSYEQYF.

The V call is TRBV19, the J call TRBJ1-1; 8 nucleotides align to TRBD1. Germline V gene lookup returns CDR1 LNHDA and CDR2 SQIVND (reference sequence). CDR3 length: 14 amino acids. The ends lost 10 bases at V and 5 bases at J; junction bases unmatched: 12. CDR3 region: CATHPNRGWTEAFF. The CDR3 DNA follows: TGTGCCACTCACCCCAACAGGGGGTGGACTGAAGCTTTCTTT.

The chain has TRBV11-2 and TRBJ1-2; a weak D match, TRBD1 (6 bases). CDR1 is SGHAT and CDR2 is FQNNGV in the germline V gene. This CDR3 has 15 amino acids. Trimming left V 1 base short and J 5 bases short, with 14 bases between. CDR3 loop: CASSLGGVGGYGYTF. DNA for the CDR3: TGTGCCAGCAGCTTAGGAGGCGTAGGGGGTTATGGCTACACCTTC.

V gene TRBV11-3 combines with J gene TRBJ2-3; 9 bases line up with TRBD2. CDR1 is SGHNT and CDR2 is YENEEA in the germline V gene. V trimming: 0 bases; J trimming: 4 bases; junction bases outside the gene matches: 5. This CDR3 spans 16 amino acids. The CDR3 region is CASSLDPAGGSDTQYF. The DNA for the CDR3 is TGTGCCAGCAGCTTAGATCCAGCGGGGGGTTCAGATACGCAGTATTTT.